This entry describes one T cell receptor (beta chain). Its antigen is not known. Mismatch with germline at one junction end may stem from a read error. The CDR3 extends over 14 amino acids. Germline V gene sequence: CDR1 SGHRS, CDR2 YFSETQ. TCRdb redid the calling of the reads with MiXCR, one entry per CDR3 protein. Found here are under 200,000 distinct CDR3 sequences, about a fifth of them singletons; the top ten hold roughly 27%. The sample is drawn from a study of T cell repertoires in cytomegalovirus infection. The rearrangement joins TRBV5-1 to TRBJ1-1, with D maybe TRBD1 (6 bases). The sequence was obtained from a human donor in good health (CMV status not recorded). Some clones in this sample may be carry-over from other donors' samples. This specimen consisted of CD8+ T cells from cultured PBMCs, obtained from culture after CMV antigen stimulation. The DNA of the CDR3 is TGCGCCACCGCAGACAGGCCGAGAATGACTGAAGATTTCTTT. As protein: CATADRPRMTEDFF.